This TCR beta chain was obtained from a study of CXCR3-negative and CXCR3-positive naive CD8 T cells. Whole-study results and caveats: Hydrophobicity was higher for TRB CDR3s found in CXCR3-positive naive cells than in CXCR3-negative naive cells.

Worth noting for this clonotype: Its specificity is unknown.

UMI-tagged TRB cDNA libraries were built via 5' RACE. TCRdb reprocessed the 5' RACE reads and reports one entry per CDR3 protein, with no DNA. With tens of thousands of distinct CDR3 sequences in the sample, the ten largest clones hold roughly 0.8%. The TCR was taken from a human donor in good health. Some clones in this sample may be carry-over from other donors' samples. The specimen was naive CXCR3+ CD8+ T cells from blood. The subset here: CD45RO-CCR7+CD27+CD95- naive CD8+ T cells expressing CXCR3 (TNR3+).

The CDR3 region is CSGTFPDREEEKLFF. The V call is TRBV29-1, the J call TRBJ1-4; no DNA is available, so the TRBD1 call from TCRdb remains unchecked. The length of the CDR3 is 15 residues. Germline CDR1 is SQVTM and CDR2 is ANQGSEA.